The sequence of this TCR beta chain was determined in a study of CD8+ T cells in alopecia areata. Across the study: Tofacitinib administration to treated patients was oral, at 5 to 10 mg twice daily. Tofacitinib continued for 6 to 18 months and was then withheld for 6 months.

Alopecia areata patients provided lesional scalp punch biopsies and peripheral blood. Findings and limits, study-wide: Lesional scalp displayed greater clonality than normal scalp, most notably in alopecia totalis/universalis.

RNA was extracted and reverse transcribed into cDNA as the sequencing template. Produced via immunoSEQ multiplex PCR; TCRdb's table is partial and in-frame only. The sample consists of fewer than 200,000 clones, about 67% of them appearing once. About this clone: The antigen is not known.

The sequence came from a human donor with alopecia areata. Here the sequenced sample was CD8+ T cells sorted from blood, taken at week 0.

For the CDR3, the DNA is TGCGCCAGCAGCTTGGACCACGCGGCGTCTCAGGAGACCCAGTACTTC. Its translation: CASSLDHAASQETQYF. The rearrangement uses TRBV5-1 and TRBJ2-5; D is ambiguous. This CDR3 spans 16 amino acids. V lost 0 bases to trimming and J lost 5 bases, with 17 bases between them. Looked up from germline, CDR1 is SGHRS and CDR2 is YFSETQ.